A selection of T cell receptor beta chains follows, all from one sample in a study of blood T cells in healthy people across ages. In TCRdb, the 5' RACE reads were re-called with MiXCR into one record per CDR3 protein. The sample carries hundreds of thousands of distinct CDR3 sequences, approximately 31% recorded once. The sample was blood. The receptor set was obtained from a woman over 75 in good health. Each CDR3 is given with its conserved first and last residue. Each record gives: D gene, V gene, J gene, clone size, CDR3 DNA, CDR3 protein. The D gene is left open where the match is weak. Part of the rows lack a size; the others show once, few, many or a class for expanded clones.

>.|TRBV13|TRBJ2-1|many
TGTGCCAGCAGCTTAGTACGGGGGGAGCAGTTCTTC
CASSLVRGEQFF
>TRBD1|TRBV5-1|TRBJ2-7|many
TGCGCCAGCAGGCCGACAGGGGGTCTCTACGAGCAGTACTTC
CASRPTGGLYEQYF
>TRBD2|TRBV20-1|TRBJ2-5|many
TGCAGTGCAAATCTAGCGGGGGTAAAGGAGACCCAGTACTTC
CSANLAGVKETQYF
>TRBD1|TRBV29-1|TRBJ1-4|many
TGCAGCGTCGGCCCCTCCGGGACAGGGGACAAACTGTTTTTT
CSVGPSGTGDKLFF
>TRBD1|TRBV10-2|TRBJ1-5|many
TGCGCCAGCAGCGCAGGGGGAGCAAATCAGCCCCAGCATTTT
CASSAGGANQPQHF
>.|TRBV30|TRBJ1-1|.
TGTGCCTACCAAAGACAGCTGAACACTGAAGCTTTCTTT
CAYQRQLNTEAFF
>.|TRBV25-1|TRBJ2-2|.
TGTGCCAGCAGGGAAGTGTGGACCGGGGAGCTGTTTTTT
CASREVWTGELFF
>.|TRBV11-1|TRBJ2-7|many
TGTGCCAGCAGCCCTTTTCGGGGTAGCTCCTACGAGCAGTACTTC
CASSPFRGSSYEQYF
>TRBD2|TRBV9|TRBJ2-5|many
TGTGCCAGCAGCGTACTCCCGGGACTAGCGGGGGTGGGGGAGACCCAGTACTTC
CASSVLPGLAGVGETQYF
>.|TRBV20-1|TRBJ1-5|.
TGCAGTGCTAGAGATTTTCTGTTCGAACAGACCAATCAGCCCCAGCATTTT
CSARDFLFEQTNQPQHF